This is a list of T cell receptor beta chains from one sample in a study of blood T cell repertoires in COVID-19. Clones were read by immunoSEQ multiplex PCR, and TCRdb kept only the in-frame ones, dropping some. Among roughly 170,000 clones, 85% to 90% were seen once, and the ten largest hold more than 20%. The sample was peripheral blood. The receptors were gathered from a man between 65 and 85 years old with active or convalescent COVID-19. Both conserved end residues are part of each CDR3. Each record gives: clone size, J gene, D gene, CDR3 length, V gene, CDR3 DNA, CDR3 protein. A D gene is named only where the DNA matches it firmly. Size values are once, few and many counts, or a class for expanded clones, and some rows have none.

once,TRBJ1-3,NA,17,TRBV19,TGTGCCAGTAGCCCCAGCTCGGACACTCGCTCTGGAAACACCATATATTTT,CASSPSSDTRSGNTIYF
NA,TRBJ2-6,NA,15,TRBV24-1,TGTGCCACCAGTGATTCCCACTCTGGGGCCAACGTCCTGACTTTC,CATSDSHSGANVLTF
NA,TRBJ2-7,NA,17,TRBV5-5,TGTGCCAGCAGCCCACCGCTAGTCGGCGCCCCTGTCTACGAGCAGTACTTC,CASSPPLVGAPVYEQYF
NA,TRBJ1-5,NA,14,TRBV19,TGTGCCAGTAGTATAGGAGGACATGATCAGCCCCAGCATTTT,CASSIGGHDQPQHF
NA,TRBJ2-1,NA,15,TRBV2,TGTGCCAGCAGTGAAGAGGCGGGGGCTGCCAATGAGCAGTTCTTC,CASSEEAGAANEQFF
NA,TRBJ2-2,NA,13,TRBV19,TGTGCCAGTAGTATTCGGGTTGGCGGGGAGCTGTTTTTT,CASSIRVGGELFF
NA,TRBJ1-2,NA,13,TRBV29-1,TGCAGCGCCACTCCTGGTGCGAGCTATGGCTACACCTTC,CSATPGASYGYTF
NA,TRBJ2-1,TRBD2,15,TRBV27,TGTGCCAGCAGTCTACTAGCGGGAGTAGGGAATGAGCAGTTCTTC,CASSLLAGVGNEQFF
once,TRBJ1-6,NA,15,TRBV10-1,TGCGCCAGCAGTGAGTCGGGGGGTAAGAATTCACCCCTCCACTTT,CASSESGGKNSPLHF
few,TRBJ2-1,TRBD1,14,TRBV27,TGTGCCAGCAACCCACGGGACAGCTACAATGAGCAGTTCTTC,CASNPRDSYNEQFF
NA,TRBJ2-3,NA,15,TRBV9,TGTGCCAGCAGCGTAGGGCCACGACTGGCAGATACGCAGTATTTT,CASSVGPRLADTQYF
NA,TRBJ2-7,NA,14,TRBV7-4,TGTGCCAGCAGCCCCGCCCCGACAGGCTACGAGCAGTACTTC,CASSPAPTGYEQYF
NA,TRBJ1-1,NA,13,TRBV7-3,TGTGCCAGCAGCTTAAGGCCGAACACTGAAGCTTTCTTT,CASSLRPNTEAFF
NA,TRBJ2-3,NA,14,TRBV5-1,TGCGCCAGCAGCTCCCGCACAGGGCCAGATACGCAGTATTTT,CASSSRTGPDTQYF
NA,TRBJ1-4,NA,14,TRBV19,TGTGCCAGTAGTATCCAGGGGATTAATGAAAAACTGTTTTTT,CASSIQGINEKLFF
NA,TRBJ1-1,NA,15,TRBV7-6,TGTGCCAGCAGCTTAGGGAATACAGGAAGCACTGAAGCTTTCTTT,CASSLGNTGSTEAFF
NA,TRBJ1-4,NA,13,TRBV5-8,TGTGCCAGCAGCGTCGGGACAAAGGAAAAACTGTTTTTT,CASSVGTKEKLFF
NA,TRBJ1-2,TRBD1,14,TRBV2,TGTGCCAGCAGTGACAGGGGGGTAGACTATGGCTACACCTTC,CASSDRGVDYGYTF
NA,TRBJ2-5,TRBD1,16,TRBV2,TGTGCCAGCAGGGAGTGGGGACAGGTTCGTTGGGAGACCCAGTACTTC,CASREWGQVRWETQYF
NA,TRBJ1-5,NA,12,TRBV7-2,TGTGCCAGCAGCCACTTTAATCAGCCCCAGCATTTT,CASSHFNQPQHF
NA,TRBJ2-5,NA,14,TRBV11-2,TGTGCCAGCAGCACGTCAGGGTTTGGGGAGACCCAGTACTTC,CASSTSGFGETQYF
few,TRBJ1-3,TRBD1,15,TRBV7-2,TGTGCCAGCAGCTGGGGAGGGACAGGGAGGAACACCATATATTTT,CASSWGGTGRNTIYF
NA,TRBJ2-6,NA,19,TRBV6-2/TRBV6-3,TGTGCCAGCAGTGGGGCCCAGGGTAGGTTTCTCTCTGGGGCCAACGTCCTGACTTTC,CASSGAQGRFLSGANVLTF
NA,TRBJ1-4,NA,14,TRBV18,TGTGCCAGCTCACCAGGGGCGACCAATGAAAAACTGTTTTTT,CASSPGATNEKLFF
NA,TRBJ2-2,TRBD1,17,TRBV7-9,TGTGCCAGCAGCTACCGCCCGGGACAGGGAAACACCGGGGAGCTGTTTTTT,CASSYRPGQGNTGELFF
NA,TRBJ2-5,NA,13,TRBV3-1/TRBV3-2,TGTGCCAGCAGCCCCGGGGGTAAAGAGACCCAGTACTTC,CASSPGGKETQYF
NA,TRBJ2-2,TRBD2,16,TRBV5-8,TGTGCCAGCAAATCGGGACTAGCGGCTATCACCGGGGAGCTGTTTTTT,CASKSGLAAITGELFF
NA,TRBJ2-2,NA,15,TRBV19,TGTGCCAGTAGTATAAAAGGGGTCCCCACCGGGGAGCTGTTTTTT,CASSIKGVPTGELFF
NA,TRBJ1-1,TRBD1,15,TRBV5-1,TGCGCCAGCAGCTTGGCCCCAGGGGGCAACACTGAAGCTTTCTTT,CASSLAPGGNTEAFF
NA,TRBJ2-1,NA,13,TRBV9,TGTGCCAGCAGCCCTCAGGGGTTTAATGAGCAGTTCTTC,CASSPQGFNEQFF
NA,TRBJ2-7,TRBD1,13,TRBV25-1,TGTGCCAGCGGAAGGACAGGGTCCTACGAGCAGTACTTC,CASGRTGSYEQYF
NA,TRBJ1-3,NA,16,TRBV5-1,TGCGCCAGCAGCTTGGCTGGCTCAGTCTCTGGAAACACCATATATTTT,CASSLAGSVSGNTIYF
NA,TRBJ2-1,TRBD1,15,TRBV5-1,TGCGCCAGCAGCCAGACCACAGGGGGCCGGAATGAGCAGTTCTTC,CASSQTTGGRNEQFF
few,TRBJ2-7,TRBD2,17,TRBV7-2,TGTGCCAGCAGCCCCGAGGGAGCGGGAGGCGATATCTACGAGCAGTACTTC,CASSPEGAGGDIYEQYF
few,TRBJ1-5,TRBD1,13,TRBV7-8,TGTGCCAGCAGTAGACAGGGCGATCAGCCCCAGCATTTT,CASSRQGDQPQHF